Following are 21 T cell receptor beta chains from one sample sequenced in a study of cytomegalovirus exposure and HLA in healthy donors. The repertoire was sequenced with immunoSEQ multiplex PCR; TCRdb's copy has only in-frame clones and lacks some. The sample records about 330,000 clones, about nine tenths being singletons. The sample was PBMCs. These receptors all come from a young woman in good health and CMV-seropositive.

The chain couples TRBV6-1 to TRBJ2-1; TRBD2 agrees at 13 bases. Germline trimming cut 5 bases from V and 10 bases from J; bases unmatched to any gene: 8. Germline V gene lookup returns CDR1 MNHNS and CDR2 SASEGT. The CDR3 length is 15 residues. Here the CDR3 DNA reads TGTGCCAGCAGTCCTCGGACTAGCGGGAGAGGGGAGCAGTTCTTC. Its translation: CASSPRTSGRGEQFF.

This rearrangement joins TRBV27 to TRBJ2-2; 7 bases line up with TRBD1. V gave up 5 bases and J gave up 5 bases; unmatched junction bases: 8. Germline assignment: CDR1 MNHEY and CDR2 SMNVEV (reference sequence). The CDR3 is made up of 15 amino acids. The CDR3 DNA follows: TGTGCCAGCAGTCCGACGAACAGGGGAACCGGGGAGCTGTTTTTT. Translating it yields CASSPTNRGTGELFF.

The chain has TRBV2 and TRBJ2-3; TRBD2 matches at 8 bases. The J segment lost 6 bases and the V segment lost 6 bases, leaving 8 bases of the junction unmatched. The CDR3 totals 14 residues. Per the germline V gene, CDR1 is SNHLY and CDR2 is FYNNEI. This CDR3 reads CASRSGTRGDTQYF. In DNA form, the CDR3 reads TGTGCCAGCAGAAGCGGGACTAGAGGGGATACGCAGTATTTT.

The V and J genes are TRBV9 and TRBJ1-6, with TRBD1 matching 9 bases. The CDR3 covers 16 residues. Germline assignment: CDR1 SGDLS and CDR2 YYNGEE. With V trimmed by 3 bases and J by 4 bases, 5 bases remained unmatched. The CDR3 DNA reads as TGTGCCAGCAGCGCCCCCGGGACAGGGTATAATTCACCCCTCCACTTT. This codes for CASSAPGTGYNSPLHF.

The genes are TRBV5-6 and TRBJ2-2; TRBD2 matches 8 bases. Germline V gene sequence: CDR1 SGHDT, CDR2 YYEEEE. The CDR3 has 15 amino acids. The V and J ends lost 4 bases and 1 base, in that order; junction bases with no gene match: 3. The chain's CDR3 is CASSRAGGNTGELFF. The CDR3 nucleotides are TGTGCCAGCAGCCGTGCGGGAGGGAACACCGGGGAGCTGTTTTTT.

The rearrangement links TRBV29-1 to TRBJ2-2; D is tentatively TRBD1 or TRBD2 (6 bases each). Trimming shortened V by 3 bases and J by 7 bases, and 12 bases separated the two germline ends. Per the germline V gene, CDR1 is SQVTM and CDR2 is ANQGSEA. This CDR3 comprises 13 residues. The CDR3 region is CSVDGGAGGELFF. CDR3 DNA: TGCAGCGTTGACGGGGGCGCGGGCGGGGAGCTGTTTTTT.

The V call is TRBV5-6, the J call TRBJ2-7, with D possibly matching TRBD2 (5 bases). V lost 0 bases to trimming and J lost 9 bases, with 10 bases between them. The CDR3 runs to 12 residues. Germline lookup yields CDR1 SGHDT and CDR2 YYEEEE. The DNA of the CDR3 is TGTGCCAGCAGCTTGGGTACAGCGGTGCAGTACTTC. Its translation is CASSLGTAVQYF.

The V gene is TRBV4-3, the J gene TRBJ2-5, with a possible D match to TRBD2 (7 bases). Trimming left V 0 bases short and J 5 bases short, with 19 bases between. CDR1 is LGHNA and CDR2 is YSLEER in the germline V gene. The length of the CDR3 is 17 residues. In DNA form, the CDR3 reads TGCGCCAGCAGCCAAGAGGGGGGGGCAGGGCCTCAGGAGACCCAGTACTTC. Its protein is CASSQEGGAGPQETQYF.

V is TRBV30 and J is TRBJ1-5; D ambiguous. Germline-derived CDR1 and CDR2 are GTSNPN and SVGIG (reference sequence). The length of the CDR3 is 14 residues. V lost 2 bases and J 3 bases, leaving 11 bases between the germline ends. The CDR3 DNA sequence: TGTGCCTGGAGTAAATGGGGATTCAATCAGCCCCAGCATTTT. As protein: CAWSKWGFNQPQHF. The full variable domain, its missing parts supplied by reference TRBV30 and TRBJ1-5, is SQTIHQWPATLVQPVGSPLSLECTVEGTSNPNLYWYRQAAGRGLQLLFYSVGIGQISSEVPQNLSASRPQDRQFILSSKKLLLSDSGFYLCAWSKWGFNQPQHFGDGTRLSIL.

The CDR3 spells CASTRTVPRVNTEAFF. Here the CDR3 DNA reads TGTGCCAGCACCCGGACAGTCCCGAGGGTGAACACTGAAGCTTTCTTT. The chain links TRBV7-8 to TRBJ1-1, with D maybe TRBD1 (6 bases). The CDR3 has 16 residues. V was pared by 7 bases and J by 0 bases, with 18 bases between. Germline CDR1 SGHVS, CDR2 FQNEAQ. The full variable domain, rest sourced from reference TRBV7-8 and TRBJ1-1, is GAGVSQSPRYKVAKRGQDVALRCDPISGHVSLFWYQQALGQGPEFLTYFQNEAQLDKSGLPSDRFFAERPEGSVSTLKIQRTQQEDSAVYLCASTRTVPRVNTEAFFGQGTRLTVV.

This clone was counted between two and nine times. This chain links TRBV11-3 with TRBJ2-3, with 7 bases identical to TRBD2. CDR1 and CDR2 from the germline V gene are SGHNT and YENEEA. The CDR3 sequence is 14 residues long. J was trimmed by 6 bases and V by 5 bases; bases with no gene match: 8. The CDR3: CASSGPSGTDTQYF. In DNA form, the CDR3 reads TGTGCCAGCAGCGGGCCTAGCGGAACTGATACGCAGTATTTT.

The V call is TRBV5-1, the J call TRBJ2-7; 11 nucleotides agree with TRBD2. V gave up 4 bases and J gave up 1 base; unmatched junction bases: 4. CDR1 is SGHRS, CDR2 YFSETQ, per germline. There are 15 residues in the CDR3. The CDR3 here is CASSVSGGGSYEQYF. The CDR3, as DNA: TGCGCCAGCAGCGTTAGCGGGGGGGGATCCTACGAGCAGTACTTC.

This clone was picked up one time. V usage is TRBV27 and J usage is TRBJ2-1; D remains unclear. This CDR3 spans 12 amino acids. V lost 6 bases and J 6 bases, leaving 9 bases between the germline ends. Germline V gives CDR1 MNHEY, CDR2 SMNVEV (reference sequence). The CDR3 DNA sequence: TGTGCCAGCAGCTCAACGACCAATGAGCAGTTCTTC. Its protein product is CASSSTTNEQFF.

The table lists this clone with a few counts. V and J are TRBV29-1 and TRBJ1-2, with D perhaps matching TRBD1 (6 bases). CDR3 size: 16 residues. The germline gives CDR1 SQVTM, CDR2 ANQGSEA. Trimming pared 6 bases from V and 4 bases from J, leaving 24 bases between. CDR3 amino acids: CSVQGGAQTSSYGYTF. For the CDR3, the DNA is TGCAGCGTGCAAGGGGGAGCTCAAACAAGCTCCTATGGCTACACCTTC.

V gene TRBV5-1 combines with J gene TRBJ2-7; D may be TRBD2 (5 bases). V was trimmed by 1 base and J by 7 bases, leaving 18 bases between them. The CDR3 extends over 15 amino acids. The V gene's germline CDR1 is SGHRS and CDR2 YFSETQ. The CDR3 DNA sequence: TGCGCCAGCAGCTTGCACCAAGGACTGCTCGGAGAGCAGTACTTC. Its protein product is CASSLHQGLLGEQYF.

The J gene is TRBJ2-2, the V gene TRBV9, with 9 bases lining up with TRBD2. From germline, CDR1 is SGDLS and CDR2 YYNGEE. Trimming cost V 6 bases and J 1 base; bases outside gene matches: 4. The CDR3 length is 15 residues. The CDR3 DNA reads as TGTGCCAGCACCCAGACTAGCGGGAACACCGGGGAGCTGTTTTTT. Translating gives CASTQTSGNTGELFF.

The chain's CDR3 is CASSIPGTGGNTIYF. CDR3 coding DNA: TGTGCCAGTAGTATACCGGGGACAGGTGGAAACACCATATATTTT. The rearrangement links TRBV19 to TRBJ1-3, with 8 nucleotides matching TRBD1. The trim removed 2 bases at V and 3 bases at J, leaving 3 bases unmatched. The germline CDR1 and CDR2 sequences are LNHDA and SQIVND (reference sequence). The CDR3 totals 15 residues.

This chain connects TRBV11-2 to TRBJ1-2; D unclear. Germline CDR1 SGHAT, CDR2 FQNNGV. The length of the CDR3 is 17 residues. V was shortened by 4 bases and J by 0 bases, with 18 bases between the two germline ends. CDR3 sequence reads: CASSSPNSLKANYGYTF. The CDR3 DNA reads as TGTGCCAGCAGCTCTCCGAACAGCTTAAAAGCTAACTATGGCTACACCTTC.

The chain carries TRBV11-1 and TRBJ1-2; D not resolved. V lost 2 bases to trimming and J lost 4 bases, with 11 bases between them. There are 14 residues in the CDR3. The germline CDR1 and CDR2 sequences are SGHAT and FQDESV (reference sequence). The DNA for the CDR3 is TGTGCCAGCAGCTTACTCGGGGAACCCTATGGCTACACCTTC. Translating it yields CASSLLGEPYGYTF.

The chain joins TRBV5-1 to TRBJ2-2, with D possibly being TRBD1 (6 bases). The ends were cut back, 0 bases at V and 4 bases at J, with 16 bases in the middle. The CDR3 sequence is 17 residues long. CDR1 SGHRS and CDR2 YFSETQ come from the germline V gene. CDR3 region: CASSLGQAGGGTGELFF. As DNA, the CDR3 is TGCGCCAGCAGCTTGGGACAGGCTGGGGGTGGCACCGGGGAGCTGTTTTTT.

The chain uses TRBV2 and TRBJ1-3; D gene unclear. The CDR3 is 16 residues long. Trimming shortened V by 7 bases and J by 6 bases, and 22 bases separated the two germline ends. CDR1 is SNHLY, CDR2 FYNNEI, per germline. This chain's CDR3 is CASNRGSSPGENTIYF. In DNA form, the CDR3 reads TGTGCCAGCAACCGAGGGTCCTCGCCCGGGGAAAACACCATATATTTT.